Below are 13 T cell receptor beta chains sequenced from a single sample in a study of post-analysis software for immune sequencing data. Their recognized antigens are unknown. Unique molecular identifiers had been added to the TCR beta cDNA libraries. TCRdb re-derived calls from the PCR reads in MiXCR, one entry per CDR3 protein. The sample carries about 540,000 distinct CDR3 sequences, under 40% recorded once. Study-wide results and limits: About five TRBV segments appeared more often in patients than in controls, and TRBV5-6, TRBV5-1 and TRBV20-1 were among these.

The sample comprised blood. Every receptor here comes from a girl aged 2 to 17 with multiple sclerosis.

This clonotype was recorded at least ten times. This rearrangement joins TRBV6-5 to TRBJ2-7, with TRBD1 matching 9 bases. The CDR3 totals 14 residues. Trimming at V came to 3 bases and at J to 3 bases, leaving 3 bases not matched to a gene. From germline, CDR1 is MNHEY and CDR2 SVGAGI. CDR3 nucleotide sequence: TGTGCCAGCAGTTATGGACAGGGGAGCTACGAGCAGTACTTC. Its protein product is CASSYGQGSYEQYF.

The chain links TRBV6-6 to TRBJ2-7; 8 bases match TRBD1. This CDR3 spans 15 amino acids. The germline V gene has CDR1 MNHNY and CDR2 SVGAGI (reference sequence). V trimming: 2 bases; J trimming: 2 bases; junction bases outside the gene matches: 5. CDR3 DNA sequence: TGTGCCAGCAGTTACGACAGGGGTTACCCCTACGAGCAGTACTTC. Translating gives CASSYDRGYPYEQYF.

This clonotype was counted between two and nine times. The chain is built from TRBV5-1 and TRBJ2-3; the match to TRBD1 covers 7 bases. This CDR3 is 14 amino acids long. The J segment lost 6 bases and the V segment lost 4 bases, leaving 8 bases of the junction unmatched. Germline assignment: CDR1 SGHRS and CDR2 YFSETQ. CDR3 in amino acids: CASSPGTADDTQYF. CDR3 DNA: TGCGCCAGCAGCCCCGGGACAGCCGATGATACGCAGTATTTT.

The CDR3 DNA follows: TGCAGTGCCAGTACAAGGGGCGCGTATGGCTACACCTTC. Protein sequence: CSASTRGAYGYTF. J is TRBJ1-2 and V is TRBV20-1; tentative D call: TRBD1 (5 bases). Deletions cut 6 bases from V and 5 bases from J, with 16 bases between. The CDR3 is 13 amino acids. From germline, CDR1 is DFQATT and CDR2 SNEGSKA (reference sequence).

This clonotype was detected only a few times. The rearrangement uses TRBV12-3 or TRBV12-4 and TRBJ1-2; 7 bases fit TRBD1. Trimming at V came to 5 bases and at J to 2 bases, leaving 8 bases not matched to a gene. This CDR3 is built from 15 residues. The CDR3 reads CASSHRQGWNYGYTF. In DNA form, the CDR3 reads TGTGCCAGCAGTCACCGACAGGGATGGAACTATGGCTACACCTTC.

This chain connects TRBV20-1 to TRBJ2-1, with TRBD2 matching 8 bases. The CDR3 sequence is 16 residues long. Germline loops: CDR1 DFQATT, CDR2 SNEGSKA (reference sequence). Trimming cost V 5 bases and J 8 bases; bases outside gene matches: 17. This CDR3 reads CSAGHGIGGALDEQFF. In nucleotides, the CDR3 is TGCAGTGCTGGGCACGGGATCGGGGGGGCCCTGGATGAGCAGTTCTTC.

This chain joins TRBV12-3 or TRBV12-4 and TRBJ1-2; D gene ambiguous. The CDR3 has 13 amino acids. The germline V and J ends were trimmed by 3 bases and 5 bases, with 10 bases remaining between them. CDR3 in amino acids: CASSLPGWYGYTF. As DNA, the CDR3 is TGTGCCAGCAGTTTGCCCGGGTGGTATGGCTACACCTTC.

The chain couples TRBV6-1 to TRBJ1-2; unclear D gene. CDR1 is MNHNS, CDR2 SASEGT, per germline. V lost 1 base to trimming and J lost 1 base, with 7 bases between them. The CDR3 runs 14 residues. CDR3 nucleotides: TGTGCCAGCAGTGAAGGACCCGTTAACTATGGCTACACCTTC. Its protein product is CASSEGPVNYGYTF.

CDR3 bases: TGCAGTGCTAGACCTACAGGGAAAAATTCACCCCTCCACTTT. It encodes CSARPTGKNSPLHF. The genes are TRBV20-1 and TRBJ1-6; weak D call: TRBD1 (6 bases). V was trimmed by 2 bases and J by 7 bases, leaving 12 bases between them. The CDR3 extends over 14 amino acids. The germline V gene encodes CDR1 DFQATT and CDR2 SNEGSKA (reference sequence).

This clonotype has just a few counts. The chain carries TRBV29-1 and TRBJ2-5, with TRBD2 matching over 9 bases. Germline values: CDR1 SQVTM, CDR2 ANQGSEA. The CDR3 extends over 16 amino acids. Germline trimming cut 2 bases from V and 1 base from J; bases unmatched to any gene: 8. The CDR3 loop reads CSVERVASGAQETQYF. Written as DNA, the CDR3 is TGCAGCGTTGAACGGGTGGCTAGCGGGGCCCAAGAGACCCAGTACTTC.

The J gene is TRBJ1-1, the V gene TRBV10-3; D gene unclear. Germline V gene data show CDR1 as ENHRY and CDR2 as SYGVKD. Trimming stripped 5 bases from V and 1 base from J, with 20 bases between. The CDR3 runs to 17 residues. The CDR3 DNA reads as TGTGCCATCAGTCCTCGCTCCAATCAGCTGGCGAACACTGAAGCTTTCTTT. It yields the protein CAISPRSNQLANTEAFF.

This clonotype was picked up a small number of times. The chain couples TRBV6-6 to TRBJ2-7, with 7 positions matching TRBD1. The tail of the sequence fits TRBJ2-5 better, so the J call may be wrong. CDR1 is MNHNY, CDR2 SVGAGI, per germline (reference sequence). This CDR3 region has 14 residues. CDR3 sequence: CASSYSRGLETQYF. The CDR3 coding sequence is TGTGCCAGCAGTTACTCTAGGGGGCTAGAGACCCAGTACTTC.

A word on this clonotype: The CDR3 does not end in the conserved phenylalanine or tryptophan, so this is likely a read error. The rearrangement joins TRBV7-8 to TRBJ2-1; tentative D call: TRBD2 (6 bases). Germline V gene lookup returns CDR1 SGHVS and CDR2 FQNEAQ. The CDR3 totals 15 residues. With 5 bases removed from V and 0 bases from J, the gap between germline ends came to 11 bases. DNA for the CDR3: TGTGCCAGCAGCCCGGAGGGCCGCTCCTACAATGAGCAGTTCTTA. Translating gives CASSPEGRSYNEQFL.